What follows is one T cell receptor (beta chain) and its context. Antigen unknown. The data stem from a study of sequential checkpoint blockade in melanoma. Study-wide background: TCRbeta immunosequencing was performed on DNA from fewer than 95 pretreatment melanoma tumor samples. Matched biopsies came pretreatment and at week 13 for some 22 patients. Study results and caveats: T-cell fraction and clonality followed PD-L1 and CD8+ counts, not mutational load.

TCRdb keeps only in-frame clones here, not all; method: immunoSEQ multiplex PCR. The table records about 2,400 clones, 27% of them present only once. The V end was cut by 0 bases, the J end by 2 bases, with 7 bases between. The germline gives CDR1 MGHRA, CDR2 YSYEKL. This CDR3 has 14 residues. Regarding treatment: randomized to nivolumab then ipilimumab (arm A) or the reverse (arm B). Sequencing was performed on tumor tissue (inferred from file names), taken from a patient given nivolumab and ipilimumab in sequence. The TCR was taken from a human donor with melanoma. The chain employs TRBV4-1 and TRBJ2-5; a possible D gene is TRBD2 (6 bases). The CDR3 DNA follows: TGCGCCAGCAGCCAAGATCTAGCGCAAGAGACCCAGTACTTC. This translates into CASSQDLAQETQYF.